A single sample gave rise to the 11 T cell receptor beta chains below, sequenced in a study of blood T cell repertoires in COVID-19. Sequenced by immunoSEQ multiplex PCR; TCRdb stores in-frame clones only, minus some. The sample gives a few hundred thousand clones, around 89% of which show up once; 1.5% to 2% is in the top ten. The specimen sequenced was PBMCs or T cells enriched from blood (not recorded which). The receptors originated from a woman in her thirties or forties who had recovered from COVID-19.

This clone has just one count. V is TRBV9 and J is TRBJ1-2; no clear D gene. With 0 bases removed from V and 8 bases from J, the gap between germline ends came to 8 bases. Germline V gives CDR1 SGDLS, CDR2 YYNGEE. The CDR3 runs 12 residues. This chain's CDR3 is CASSVGALGYTF. The DNA of the CDR3 is TGTGCCAGCAGCGTAGGGGCTTTAGGCTACACCTTC.

The chain links TRBV3-1 (or the pseudogene TRBV3-2) to TRBJ2-1; possibly TRBD2 for D (6 bases). V lost 4 bases and J 13 bases, leaving 14 bases between the germline ends. Germline CDR1 is LGHDT and CDR2 is YNNKEL (reference sequence). CDR3 size: 12 residues. The CDR3 loop reads CASSPVVGGQFF. For the CDR3, the DNA is TGTGCCAGCAGCCCAGTGGTGGGAGGTCAGTTCTTC.

This clone showed up just a few times. The chain combines TRBV6-2 or TRBV6-3 with TRBJ1-5; D gene unclear. Germline-derived CDR1 and CDR2 are MNHEY and SVGEGT. There are 13 residues in the CDR3. Trimming removed 0 bases from V and 5 bases from J, with 5 bases in between. The CDR3 here is CASSYSRYQPQHF. The CDR3 DNA reads TGTGCCAGCAGTTACTCGAGGTATCAGCCCCAGCATTTT.

Only a few counts were recorded for this clone. This chain links TRBV10-2 with TRBJ2-4, with 8 bases that match TRBD2. J was trimmed by 4 bases and V by 2 bases; bases with no gene match: 4. The CDR3 runs to 15 residues. From germline, CDR1 is WSHSY and CDR2 SAAADI. The CDR3: CASSETSGTKNIQYF. The CDR3 nucleotides read TGCGCCAGCAGTGAGACTAGCGGTACAAAAAACATTCAGTACTTC.

The V gene is TRBV7-6, the J gene TRBJ2-7, with TRBD1 as a possible D gene (5 bases). CDR3 length: 14 residues. V was cut by 7 bases and J by 3 bases, with 16 bases left in between. CDR1 and CDR2 (germline): SGHVS, FNYEAQ. This chain's CDR3 is CASTLTASLYEQYF. The CDR3, as DNA: TGTGCCAGCACGCTGACAGCGAGTCTCTACGAGCAGTACTTC.

The genes are TRBV3-1 (or the pseudogene TRBV3-2) and TRBJ2-2; D possibly corresponds to TRBD1 (6 bases). Trimming cost V 5 bases and J 3 bases, with 10 bases left between them. Germline V lookup: CDR1 LGHDT, CDR2 YNNKEL (reference sequence). This CDR3 is built from 14 residues. The CDR3 sequence is CASSYRVDTGELFF. The CDR3, as DNA: TGTGCCAGCAGCTACAGGGTAGACACCGGGGAGCTGTTTTTT.

The table lists this clone with a count of one. J is TRBJ2-7 and V is TRBV19; the match to TRBD1 covers 7 bases. CDR1 is LNHDA and CDR2 is SQIVND in the germline V gene (reference sequence). The CDR3 is made up of 13 amino acids. V lost 6 bases to trimming and J lost 4 bases; unmatched junction nucleotides: 6. The CDR3 is CASRRQGQYEQYF. The CDR3 DNA reads TGTGCCAGTAGGCGACAGGGACAATACGAGCAGTACTTC.

The chain employs TRBV11-2 and TRBJ1-6; maybe TRBD1 (6 bases). The CDR3 sequence is 17 residues long. Trimming removed 4 bases from V and 0 bases from J, with 13 bases in between. Germline CDR1 and CDR2: SGHAT and FQNNGV. The CDR3 loop reads CASSSTTGSSYNSPLHF. CDR3 nucleotide sequence: TGTGCCAGCAGCTCGACTACAGGGTCCTCCTATAATTCACCCCTCCACTTT.

J is TRBJ2-3 and V is TRBV5-1; 7 nucleotides match TRBD2. The ends lost 2 bases at V and 3 bases at J; junction bases unmatched: 9. The CDR3 loop spans 16 amino acids. The germline V gene encodes CDR1 SGHRS and CDR2 YFSETQ. CDR3 region: CASSFGGGSETDTQYF. In nucleotides, the CDR3 is TGCGCCAGCAGCTTTGGTGGCGGGAGCGAAACAGATACGCAGTATTTT.

A note on this clone: Sequence at one end of the junction differs from germline and may be a read error. CDR3 DNA: TGTGCCAGCACTGAACTCCCTAACGTGACCCAGTACTTC. This sequence encodes CASTELPNVTQYF. V is TRBV2 and J is TRBJ2-5; D uncertain. Germline V gene lookup returns CDR1 SNHLY and CDR2 FYNNEI. The CDR3 contains 13 residues.

The CDR3 loop is CASSKDSNTEAFF. The CDR3 DNA follows: TGTGCCAGCAGTAAAGACTCTAACACTGAAGCTTTCTTT. This chain joins TRBV2 and TRBJ1-1; no clear D gene. The CDR3 extends over 13 amino acids. Germline V CDR1 and CDR2: SNHLY, FYNNEI. Trimming stripped 5 bases from V and 2 bases from J, with 9 bases between.